This is a list of T cell receptor beta chains from one sample in a study of blood T cell repertoires in COVID-19. Assay used: immunoSEQ multiplex PCR; TCRdb lists only in-frame clones, some missing. The repertoire consists of approximately 150,000 clones, with about 83% occurring once and the leading ten covering 8.6%. Sequencing was done on a sample of peripheral blood. The receptors here all came from a woman in her fifties or sixties with active or convalescent COVID-19. CDR3s include the opening cysteine and the closing phenylalanine or tryptophan.

V gene	J gene	CDR3 protein
TRBV2	TRBJ1-1	CASKGDSANTEAFF
TRBV28	TRBJ1-2	CASSLSLTGVDYGYTF
TRBV2	TRBJ2-7	CASSEGAGGYEQYF
TRBV27	TRBJ1-4	CASSGQGLNEKLFF
TRBV3-1/TRBV3-2	TRBJ1-2	CASSQGTGNGYTF
TRBV29-1	TRBJ2-5	CSAYSGQETQYF
TRBV9	TRBJ2-3	CASSSLAGGPTDTQYF
TRBV6-5	TRBJ1-3	CASSYSEGSGNTIYF
TRBV10-3	TRBJ2-1	CAIRDRLYEQFF
TRBV25-1	TRBJ1-2	CASSEEAGDYGYTF
TRBV25-1	TRBJ1-2	CASSWAQGREDGYTF
TRBV6-2/TRBV6-3	TRBJ2-6	CASSGLAGGFSSGANVLTF
TRBV5-5	TRBJ1-2	CASSLRQVFTYGYTF
TRBV28	TRBJ2-7	CASSLPTSGQYEQYF
TRBV2	TRBJ1-6	CASSQQGARSPLHF
TRBV11-2	TRBJ1-1	CASSLQGGTEAFF
TRBV7-9	TRBJ2-2	CASSLEGVASGELFF
TRBV6-4	TRBJ2-3	CASSDSMAGGQDTQYF
TRBV6-5	TRBJ2-1	CASSYSSANEQFF
TRBV7-9	TRBJ1-1	CASSLDPGQEAFF
TRBV24-1	TRBJ2-2	CATSGDWGGMNTGELFF
TRBV7-2	TRBJ1-2	CASRLQGVDGYTF
TRBV7-6	TRBJ2-1	CASSFLAGTYNEQFF
TRBV7-3	TRBJ1-2	CASSETGTGRRGYTF
TRBV6-2/TRBV6-3	TRBJ2-3	CASSYFGTSGLTDTQYF
TRBV27	TRBJ2-7	CASSSPIRQGVAYEQYF
TRBV19	TRBJ1-1	CASSIVQDTEAFF
TRBV4-2	TRBJ1-4	CASSRESYSGNSEKLFF
TRBV6-2/TRBV6-3	TRBJ1-2	CASSYSAGVGGYTF
TRBV29-1	TRBJ2-1	CSVGTGLGYNEQFF
TRBV6-6	TRBJ2-7	CASSYPEEAGEQYF
TRBV28	TRBJ2-2	CASEGASGRAGTGELFF
TRBV9	TRBJ1-3	CASSAQGHPSSGNTIYF
TRBV9	TRBJ2-5	CASSVQSGGHQETQYF
TRBV7-2	TRBJ1-1	CASSLFEATEAFF
TRBV6-5	TRBJ2-1	CASNRGSYNEQFF
TRBV19	TRBJ1-3	CASSMEVSFSGNTIYF
TRBV5-4	TRBJ1-6	CASSPNREYNSPLHF
TRBV5-1	TRBJ2-7	CASSLGTGLSYEQYF
TRBV7-2	TRBJ2-7	CASSSRTSGRPYF
TRBV19	TRBJ1-1	CASSFGTTNTEAFF
TRBV30	TRBJ1-5	CAWSPGSPQPQHF
TRBV28	TRBJ1-5	CASSFAGQGLFVPQHF
TRBV28	TRBJ1-5	CASSSGQGASQPQHF
TRBV5-4	TRBJ2-5	CASSLVGLGRAETQYF
TRBV29-1	TRBJ1-1	CSVEGPGSNTEAFF
TRBV7-2	TRBJ2-7	CASSLFGRGEGEQYF
TRBV4-2	TRBJ2-2	CASSQDSRAGELFF
TRBV18	TRBJ2-7	CASSPDLAHEQYF
TRBV4-1	TRBJ1-2	CASSQSAADRGLGYGYTF
TRBV28	TRBJ2-7	CASTRSYEQYF
TRBV9	TRBJ1-2	CASSAWGTATNGYTF
TRBV12-3/TRBV12-4	TRBJ1-2	CASSPQNTYGYTF
TRBV19	TRBJ2-4	CASSLLTSGGINIQYF
TRBV2	TRBJ2-3	CASSDGRGRNTDTQYF
TRBV25-1	TRBJ2-3	CASSDFPGQGWTDTQYF
TRBV15	TRBJ1-5	CATSRADQPQHF
TRBV6-5	TRBJ1-2	CASSLARGADYGYTF
TRBV30	TRBJ1-5	CAWRRTGDSNQPQHF